The present TCR beta chain was sequenced within a study of identical twins. Using its own MiXCR run on the 5' RACE reads, TCRdb lists one record per CDR3 protein. Seen here are a few hundred thousand distinct CDR3 sequences, over 12% observed once, and the top ten hold 0.44%. Trimming removed 6 bases at V and 2 bases at J, with 13 bases between. Looked up from germline, CDR1 is ENHRY and CDR2 is SYGVKD. The CDR3 has 15 residues. With regard to this clonotype: What it binds is not known.

Regarding the study as a whole: Memory repertoires showed no such pattern, whereas abundant cord blood beta clonotypes carried fewer insertions.

Separately, the same data were catalogued under a study of yellow fever vaccine responses in identical twins.

Sequencing was carried out using CD4+ T cells sorted from blood. The chain carries TRBV10-3 and TRBJ2-2; TRBD1 might be the D (5 bases). The clonotype originates from a woman between 18 and 30 years old in good health. The chain's CDR3 is CAIRRAGPNTGELFF. The CDR3 DNA sequence: TGTGCCATCAGAAGGGCAGGGCCAAACACCGGGGAGCTGTTTTTT.